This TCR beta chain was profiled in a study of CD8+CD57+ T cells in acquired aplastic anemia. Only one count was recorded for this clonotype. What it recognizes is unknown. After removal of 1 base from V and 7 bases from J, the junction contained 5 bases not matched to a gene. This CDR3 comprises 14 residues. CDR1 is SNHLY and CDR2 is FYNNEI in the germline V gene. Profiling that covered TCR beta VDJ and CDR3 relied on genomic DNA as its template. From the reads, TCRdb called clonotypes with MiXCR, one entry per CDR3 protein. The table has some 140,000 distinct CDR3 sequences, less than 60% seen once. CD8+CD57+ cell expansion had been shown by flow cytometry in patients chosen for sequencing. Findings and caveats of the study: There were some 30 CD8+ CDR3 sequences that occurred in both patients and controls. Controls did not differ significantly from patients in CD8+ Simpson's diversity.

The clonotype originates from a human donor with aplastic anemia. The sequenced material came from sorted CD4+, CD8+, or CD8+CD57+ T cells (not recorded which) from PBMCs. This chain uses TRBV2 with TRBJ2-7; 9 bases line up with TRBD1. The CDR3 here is CASSEVTGGREQYF. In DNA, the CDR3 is TGTGCCAGCAGTGAAGTGACAGGGGGTCGGGAGCAGTACTTC.